The subject of this entry is one TCR beta chain. Its specificity is unknown. Regarding time point: persistent/refractory GD, antithyroid drugs over 5 years with positive TRAb. The TCR library was made from RNA extracted from PBMCs. The data stem from a study of regulatory T cells in long-lasting Graves disease. Study-wide background: Patients met the persistent Graves' disease definition after over 5 years of antithyroid drugs with positive TSH receptor antibodies.

Study-wide findings and caveats: Researchers reported studying only peripheral blood, not thyroid tissue. New patients shared around 1,000 public clonotypes, and persistent patients shared more, with approximately 2,500.

V lost 7 bases and J lost 8, with 17 bases in between. The CDR3 spans 14 residues. Germline loops: CDR1 LNHDA, CDR2 SQIVND (reference sequence). Construction of the TCR beta libraries employed iRepertoire HTBI primers in conjunction with Arm-PCR of CDR3 regions. TCRdb reprocessed the multiplex PCR reads via MiXCR and lists one record per CDR3 protein. The sample lists almost 350,000 distinct CDR3 sequences, around 20% occurring once. The source is a female donor with Graves disease. This material consisted of peripheral blood mononuclear cells (PBMCs), taken when the disease was refractory, from a patient treated with antithyroid drugs. This chain joins TRBV19 and TRBJ1-4, with TRBD1 as a possible D gene (5 bases). The CDR3 DNA reads as TGTGCCAGTACTGGATCGCAGGGAGACGAAAAACTGTTTTTT. This sequence encodes CASTGSQGDEKLFF.